This T cell receptor (beta chain) was identified during a study of patients and donors after allogeneic stem cell transplantation. From the RT-PCR reads, TCRdb called clonotypes with MiXCR, one entry per CDR3 protein. The sample includes tens of thousands of distinct CDR3 sequences, 4.5% to 5% of them seen just once. With regard to this clonotype: This may be a read error, as it is one base from a much larger clone.

Per germline, CDR1 SGHNT and CDR2 YENEEA. The CDR3 contains 11 residues. Trimming cost V 9 bases and J 9 bases, with 12 bases left between them. The receptor was derived from a human donor who was either an allogeneic HSCT recipient or a stem cell or donor lymphocyte infusion donor (not recorded which). It is not recorded whose cells these are; they may come from a transplant donor. Source material: blood, either unsorted or a sorted T cell fraction (not recorded which). The chain is built from TRBV11-3 and TRBJ2-4; D is ambiguous. Here the CDR3 reads CARAITGIQYF. DNA of the CDR3: TGTGCCAGAGCCATAACGGGCATTCAGTACTTC. Variable domain in full (rest from reference TRBV11-3 and TRBJ2-4): EAGVVQSPRYKIIEKKQPVAFWCNPISGHNTLYWYLQNLGQGPELLIRYENEEAVDDSQLPKDRFSAERLKGVDSTLKIQPAELGDSAVYLCARAITGIQYFGAGTRLSVL.